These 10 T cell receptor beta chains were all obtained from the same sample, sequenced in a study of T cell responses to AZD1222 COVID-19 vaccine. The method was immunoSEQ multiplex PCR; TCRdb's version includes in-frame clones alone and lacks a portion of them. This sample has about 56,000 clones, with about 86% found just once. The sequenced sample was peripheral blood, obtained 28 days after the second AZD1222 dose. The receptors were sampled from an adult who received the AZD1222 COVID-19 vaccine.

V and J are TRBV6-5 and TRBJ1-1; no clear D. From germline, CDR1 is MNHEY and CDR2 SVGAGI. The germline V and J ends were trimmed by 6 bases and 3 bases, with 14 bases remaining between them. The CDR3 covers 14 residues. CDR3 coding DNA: TGTGCCAGCAGCTTGAAGAGACGGGACACTGAAGCTTTCTTT. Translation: CASSLKRRDTEAFF.

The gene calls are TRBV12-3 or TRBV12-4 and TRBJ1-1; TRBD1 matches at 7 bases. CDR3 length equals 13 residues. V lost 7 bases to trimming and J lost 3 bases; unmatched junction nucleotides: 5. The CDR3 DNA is TGTGCCAGCACTCTAGGGGGCTACACTGAAGCTTTCTTT. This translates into CASTLGGYTEAFF.

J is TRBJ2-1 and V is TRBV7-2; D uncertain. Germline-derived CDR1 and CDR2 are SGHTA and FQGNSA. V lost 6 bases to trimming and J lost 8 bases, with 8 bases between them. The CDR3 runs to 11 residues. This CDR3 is CASRSSDEQFF. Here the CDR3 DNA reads TGTGCCAGCAGATCCTCCGATGAGCAGTTCTTC.

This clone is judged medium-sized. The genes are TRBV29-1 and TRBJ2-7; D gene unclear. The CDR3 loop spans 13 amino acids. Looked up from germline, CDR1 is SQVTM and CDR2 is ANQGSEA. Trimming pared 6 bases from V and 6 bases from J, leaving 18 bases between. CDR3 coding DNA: TGCAGCGTCACCGGGTTATCCCTCGTCGAGCAGTACTTC. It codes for CSVTGLSLVEQYF.

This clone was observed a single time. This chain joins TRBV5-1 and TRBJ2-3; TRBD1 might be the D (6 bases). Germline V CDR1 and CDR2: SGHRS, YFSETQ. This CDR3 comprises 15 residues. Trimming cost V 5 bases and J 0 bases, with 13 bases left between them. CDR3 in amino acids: CASSLEGQSTDTQYF. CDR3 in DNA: TGCGCCAGCAGTCTTGAAGGACAGAGCACAGATACGCAGTATTTT. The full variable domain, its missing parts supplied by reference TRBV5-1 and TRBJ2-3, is KAGVTQTPRYLIKTRGQQVTLSCSPISGHRSVSWYQQTPGQGLQFLFEYFSETQRNKGNFPGRFSGRQFSNSRSEMNVSTLELGDSALYLCASSLEGQSTDTQYFGPGTRLTVL.

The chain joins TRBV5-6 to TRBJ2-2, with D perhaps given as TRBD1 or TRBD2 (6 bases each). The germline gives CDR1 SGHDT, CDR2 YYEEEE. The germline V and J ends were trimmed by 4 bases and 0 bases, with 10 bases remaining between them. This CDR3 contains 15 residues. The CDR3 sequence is CASSLRGANTGELFF. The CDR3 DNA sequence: TGTGCCAGCAGCCTGAGGGGGGCGAACACCGGGGAGCTGTTTTTT.

The CDR3 region is CASSLAGRDRSPLHF. CDR3 nucleotide sequence: TGCGCCAGCAGCTTGGCCGGGAGGGATCGTTCACCCCTCCACTTT. The chain carries TRBV5-1 and TRBJ1-6, with D unclear. The CDR3 totals 15 residues. V was shortened by 0 bases and J by 9 bases, with 13 bases between the two germline ends. Germline V CDR1 and CDR2: SGHRS, YFSETQ.

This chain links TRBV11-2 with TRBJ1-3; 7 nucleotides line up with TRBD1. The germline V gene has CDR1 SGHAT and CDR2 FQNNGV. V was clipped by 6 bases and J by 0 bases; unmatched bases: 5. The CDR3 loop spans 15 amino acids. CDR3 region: CASRPGDSSGNTIYF. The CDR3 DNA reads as TGTGCCAGCAGGCCAGGGGACAGCTCTGGAAACACCATATATTTT. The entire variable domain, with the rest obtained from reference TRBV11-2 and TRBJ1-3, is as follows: EAGVAQSPRYKIIEKRQSVAFWCNPISGHATLYWYQQILGQGPKLLIQFQNNGVVDDSQLPKDRFSAERLKGVDSTLKIQPAKLEDSAVYLCASRPGDSSGNTIYFGEGSWLTVV.

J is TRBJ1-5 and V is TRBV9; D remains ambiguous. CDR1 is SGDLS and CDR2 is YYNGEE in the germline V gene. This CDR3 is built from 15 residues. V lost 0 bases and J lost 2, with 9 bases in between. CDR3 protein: CASSVGFPGNQPQHF. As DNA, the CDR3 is TGTGCCAGCAGCGTAGGCTTCCCAGGCAATCAGCCCCAGCATTTT. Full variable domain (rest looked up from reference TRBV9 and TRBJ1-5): DSGVTQTPKHLITATGQRVTLRCSPRSGDLSVYWYQQSLDQGLQFLIQYYNGEERAKGNILERFSAQQFPDLHSELNLSSLELGDSALYFCASSVGFPGNQPQHFGDGTRLSIL.

The CDR3 is CASSGLAGANTGELFF. CDR3 bases: TGTGCCAGTAGTGGACTAGCGGGGGCGAACACCGGGGAGCTGTTTTTT. The chain is built from TRBV19 and TRBJ2-2; TRBD2 agrees at 13 bases. This CDR3 region has 16 residues. Looked up from germline, CDR1 is LNHDA and CDR2 is SQIVND (reference sequence). Trimming cost V 5 bases and J 0 bases; bases outside gene matches: 0.